This is a list of T cell receptor beta chains from one sample in a study of T cell responses to AZD1222 COVID-19 vaccine. Measured with immunoSEQ multiplex PCR; TCRdb has only the in-frame clones, and not every one. Here the sample spans 75,000 to 90,000 clones, around four fifths being singletons. Material: peripheral blood, obtained on day 0 of AZD1222 vaccination. Receptor source: an adult in good health. Both conserved end residues are part of each CDR3. The D gene is left open where the match is weak. Some rows have no size entry. The others give once, few or many, or a class for an expanded clone.

.	.	TRBV7-2	TRBJ2-5	TGTGCCAGCAGCCCCCCGAGCCAAGAGACCCAGTACTTC	CASSPPSQETQYF
.	TRBD2	TRBV27	TRBJ2-1	TGTGCCAGCAGTTGGCAAGCGGGGGAAGACAATGAGCAGTTCTTC	CASSWQAGEDNEQFF
.	TRBD1	TRBV19	TRBJ2-7	TGTGCCAGTAAGAGGACAGGGCTAACCTACGAGCAGTACTTC	CASKRTGLTYEQYF
few	TRBD2	TRBV10-1	TRBJ2-5	TGCGCCAGCAGTGAGGGACTAGCGGGAGGAGAGACCCAGTACTTC	CASSEGLAGGETQYF
.	TRBD2	TRBV7-8	TRBJ2-7	TGTGCCAGCAGCCTAAGACTAGCGGCATCCTACGAGCAGTACTTC	CASSLRLAASYEQYF
.	.	TRBV6-5	TRBJ1-5	TGTGCCAGCAACCAGGGGAATCAGCCCCAGCATTTT	CASNQGNQPQHF
.	.	TRBV29-1	TRBJ2-1	TGCAGCGTTGAGGGACCGAATTACGATGAGCAGTTCTTC	CSVEGPNYDEQFF
.	.	TRBV30	TRBJ2-3	TGTGCCTGGAAAGGGTCGGGGACCAGCACAGATACGCAGTATTTT	CAWKGSGTSTDTQYF
.	TRBD1	TRBV7-9	TRBJ1-5	TGTGCCAGCGGGACAGGGAGAACTAGCAATCAGCCCCAGCATTTT	CASGTGRTSNQPQHF
.	TRBD2	TRBV19	TRBJ2-3	TGTGCCAGTACCGAGGCCGGGACTAGCGGCACGCAGTATTTT	CASTEAGTSGTQYF
.	TRBD1	TRBV6-5	TRBJ1-5	TGTGCCAGCAGTTCCGGACAGGACCCGGGGCCCCAGCATTTT	CASSSGQDPGPQHF
.	.	TRBV2	TRBJ1-2	TGTGCCAGCAGCGAACAGGGCGCGAACTATGGCTACACCTTC	CASSEQGANYGYTF
.	.	TRBV9	TRBJ2-1	TGTGCCAGCAGCGCTAGCGTTGACGGTGAGCAGTTCTTC	CASSASVDGEQFF
.	.	TRBV9	TRBJ1-1	TGTGCCAGCAGCGCGGACGGATTTTACACTGAAGCTTTCTTT	CASSADGFYTEAFF
.	TRBD1	TRBV11-2	TRBJ1-3	TGTGCCAGCAGCTCGGCCCAGGGGGCTTCTGGAAACACCATATATTTT	CASSSAQGASGNTIYF
.	.	TRBV19	TRBJ2-7	TGTGCCAGTAGCGACGGACAGCTACTAAACTACGAGCAGTACTTC	CASSDGQLLNYEQYF
.	TRBD1	TRBV4-3	TRBJ1-1	TGCGCCAGCAGCCAAGACAGGGGGCTAGGGGAGAACACTGAAGCTTTCTTT	CASSQDRGLGENTEAFF
.	.	TRBV20-1	TRBJ1-1	TGCAGTGGCCACTATAACACTGAAGCTTTCTTT	CSGHYNTEAFF
.	.	TRBV9	TRBJ2-2	TGTGCCAGCAGCGTAGTGGGCGGGGAGCTGTTTTTT	CASSVVGGELFF
once	.	TRBV11-2	TRBJ1-6	TGTGCCAGCAGCTCTCCGGCTCGGGGGGGCCTGGGTTCACCCCTCCACTTT	CASSSPARGGLGSPLHF
once	.	TRBV5-6	TRBJ2-3	TGTGCCAGCAGCTCCTTAGCGGGACAGGTGGAAGATACGCAGTATTTT	CASSSLAGQVEDTQYF
.	TRBD1	TRBV2	TRBJ1-2	TGTGCCAGCAGTGATACAGGGGGTAACTATGGCTACACCTTC	CASSDTGGNYGYTF
.	.	TRBV5-1	TRBJ2-2	TGCGCCAGCAGCTTGGTCAGGGGAACGAACACCGGGGAGCTGTTTTTT	CASSLVRGTNTGELFF
.	.	TRBV11-2	TRBJ2-4	TGTGCCAGCAGCTTAGGGTGGGAGACAGTGTCCATAGCCAAAAACATTCAGTACTTC	CASSLGWETVSIAKNIQYF
.	.	TRBV3-1/TRBV3-2	TRBJ2-1	TGTGCCAGCAGCCAGATCAACAACAATGAGCAGTTCTTC	CASSQINNNEQFF
.	.	TRBV3-1/TRBV3-2	TRBJ2-5	TGTGCCAGCAGCCAGAGGGCATCCCAAGAGACCCAGTACTTC	CASSQRASQETQYF
.	.	TRBV6-2/TRBV6-3	TRBJ2-1	TGTGCCAGCAGTAGAAACAGGGTCCAGGGGCCCAATGAGCAGTTCTTC	CASSRNRVQGPNEQFF
.	.	TRBV5-1	TRBJ2-5	TGCGCCAGCAGCTTGGGAGCGGCATCATACGGGACCCAGTACTTC	CASSLGAASYGTQYF
.	.	TRBV6-5	TRBJ1-2	TGTGCCAGCACAAAAGCCGAGGGGTACAATGGCTACACCTTC	CASTKAEGYNGYTF
.	.	TRBV5-4	TRBJ2-7	TGTGCCAGCAGCCGGGACACCGGATACGAGCAGTACTTC	CASSRDTGYEQYF
.	TRBD2	TRBV5-4	TRBJ2-1	TGTGCCAGCAGGCCTGGACTAGCGGGGACCAATGAGCAGTTCTTC	CASRPGLAGTNEQFF
.	.	TRBV14	TRBJ2-2	TGTGCCAGCAGCCAAGCGTCACATCCAGGGGAGCTGTTTTTT	CASSQASHPGELFF